Sequencing of this T cell receptor beta chain was carried out in a study of Graves' ophthalmopathy and Graves' hyperthyroidism. In the study overall: The study drew peripheral blood at initial diagnosis, before any treatment. Regarding the study as a whole: Most thyroid-expanded clonotypes exceeding 0.001 frequency were also found in blood. Ophthalmopathy was separated from stable hyperthyroidism by a 13-signature model with 87.88% sensitivity and over 75% specificity.

The sequenced template was RNA, covering the TCR beta CDR3 region. The first-round RT-PCR employed HTBI primers together with the Qiagen OneStep RT-PCR kit. A multiplex PCR was then performed as the second round. TCRdb fed the multiplex PCR reads into MiXCR, producing one record per CDR3 protein. The table has roughly 230,000 distinct CDR3 sequences, 20% to 25% seen once. This clonotype was found many times. The antigen is unknown. Germline V gene lookup returns CDR1 GTSNPN and CDR2 SVGIG (reference sequence). This CDR3 comprises 13 residues. V gave up 3 bases and J gave up 7 bases; unmatched junction bases: 9. Each diagnosis was determined on the basis of clinical symptoms, serum thyroxine, TRAb, thyroid ultrasound and orbital computed tomography.

This TCR came from a woman aged 50 to 65 with Graves' ophthalmopathy. V and J are TRBV30 and TRBJ2-7; 7 bases match TRBD2. The sample taken for sequencing was peripheral blood. CDR3 sequence reads: CAWRRSGMGEQYF. The CDR3 bases are TGTGCCTGGAGGCGAAGCGGGATGGGGGAGCAGTACTTC.